This T cell receptor (beta chain) emerged from a study of response to subunit inactivated influenza vaccine. Overall study findings and caveats: With each seasonal influenza vaccination, the authors suggested, few new T cells are recruited.

The CDR3 totals 14 residues. Trimming removed 4 bases at V and 0 bases at J, with 11 bases between. Germline lookup yields CDR1 SGHRS and CDR2 YFSETQ. Regarding this clonotype: Its specificity is unknown.

TCRdb reprocessed the RT-PCR reads with MiXCR, giving one entry per CDR3 protein. The sample lists some 600,000 distinct CDR3 sequences, roughly 15% occurring once. The input for sequencing was PBMCs from blood, taken around 14 days before vaccination. The sequence came from a man in his fifties or sixties who received an inactivated influenza vaccine. The rearrangement uses TRBV5-1 and TRBJ2-7, with D possibly being TRBD2 (5 bases). CDR3 sequence: CASSERYYSYEQYF. The CDR3 DNA sequence: TGCGCCAGCAGCGAGCGGTATTACTCCTACGAGCAGTACTTC.